Sequencing of this T cell receptor (beta chain) was carried out in a study of T cell responses to AZD1222 COVID-19 vaccine. Per germline, CDR1 LNHDA and CDR2 SQIVND (reference sequence). V lost 6 bases, J lost 1 base, and 3 bases stayed unmatched. The length of the CDR3 is 14 residues. Method: immunoSEQ multiplex PCR; TCRdb's copy keeps in-frame clones and lacks some. The repertoire holds about 81,000 clones, 85% to 95% seen once, with 8% in the top ten. The chain employs TRBV19 and TRBJ2-3, with TRBD1 matching over 8 bases. Material: peripheral blood, obtained 28 days after the second AZD1222 dose. The origin of this receptor is an adult who received the AZD1222 COVID-19 vaccine. The CDR3 spells CASRNRGGTDTQYF. CDR3 coding DNA: TGTGCCAGTAGGAACAGGGGGGGCACAGATACGCAGTATTTT.